A single TCR beta chain is shown here with its context. Antigen: not known. Each and every patient relapsed after autologous stem cell transplantation, and patients got differing brentuximab vedotin exposure. CDR3 length: 12 residues. V gave up 4 bases and J gave up 7 bases, with 13 bases separating them. Per the germline V gene, CDR1 is SQVTM and CDR2 is ANQGSEA. The record originates from a study of PD-1 blockade in classical Hodgkin lymphoma. Notes on the study in general: Newly diagnosed patients and complete responders had comparable diversity at baseline.

Using immunoSEQ multiplex PCR, the repertoire was profiled, and TCRdb retains in-frame clones only, with some absent. The repertoire includes 13,000 or so clones, about nine tenths of them detected once, and under 12% sits in the top ten. The sample was peripheral blood mononuclear cells (PBMCs), taken at baseline. The chain uses TRBV29-1 and TRBJ1-2; D possibly corresponds to TRBD1 (5 bases). The source is a human donor with classical Hodgkin lymphoma. The CDR3: CSVGDGGFGYTF. The CDR3 DNA sequence: TGCAGCGTTGGCGACGGGGGTTTTGGCTACACCTTC. Supplemented by reference TRBV29-1 and TRBJ1-2, the full variable domain reads SAVISQKPSRDICQRGTSLTIQCQVDSQVTMMFWYRQQPGQSLTLIATANQGSEATYESGFVIDKFPISRPNLTFSTLTVSNMSPEDSSIYLCSVGDGGFGYTFGSGTRLTVV.